Each of the 2 T cell receptor beta chains below was sequenced from the same sample in a study of regulatory T cells in long-lasting Graves disease (TCRdb year 2021). In light of the paper, this sample's time point label describes: newly diagnosed GD, antithyroid drugs for less than 3 months. For both TCR sequencing and RNA sequencing, RNA was extracted from PBMCs using TRIzol. The library came from multiplex PCR. Sequencing instrument: Illumina HiSeq 4000. CDR3 regions were amplified by Arm-PCR with iRepertoire HTBI primers to construct TCR beta libraries. TCRdb trimmed the raw reads at Q25, called clones with MiXCR and kept productive beta chains. Each entry merges the rows of one CDR3 protein and shows their most common DNA and genes. This sample holds over 350,000 distinct CDR3 sequences; approximately 15% were observed only once. Approximately 17% of the sample is taken by the ten largest. This sample also belongs to another study, concerning T cells in Graves' hyperthyroidism and ophthalmopathy.

The source material was peripheral blood mononuclear cells (PBMCs), sampled at new diagnosis, from a patient treated with antithyroid drugs. Every receptor here comes from a woman between 50 and 59 years old with Graves disease. Donor details come from another sample of the same person, matched by shared clones.

This clonotype has more than one count but fewer than ten. The genes are TRBV7-2 and TRBJ2-6; D is unclear. Trimming pared 7 bases from V and 0 bases from J, leaving 16 bases between. Germline-derived CDR1 and CDR2 are SGHTA and FQGNSA. CDR3 length equals 17 residues. In nucleotides, the CDR3 is TGTGCCAGCATCCTAGACCGTTATAGCTCTGGGGCCAACGTCCTGACTTTC. Protein: CASILDRYSSGANVLTF. Full variable domain (missing parts from reference TRBV7-2 and TRBJ2-6): GAGVSQSPSNKVTEKGKDVELRCDPISGHTALYWYRQSLGQGLEFLIYFQGNSAPDKSGLPSDRFSAERTGGSVSTLTIQRTQQEDSAVYLCASILDRYSSGANVLTFGAGSRLTVL.

In its sample, this clonotype was seen a few times. The chain has TRBV10-2 and TRBJ1-5; D ambiguous. The CDR3 totals 15 residues. CDR1 and CDR2 (germline): WSHSY, SAAADI. Trimming took off 0 bases at V and 2 bases at J, with 8 bases between the two ends. CDR3 in DNA: TGCGCCAGCAGTGAGTCCCTAGGGCGCAATCAGCCCCAGCATTTT. Its protein is CASSESLGRNQPQHF.